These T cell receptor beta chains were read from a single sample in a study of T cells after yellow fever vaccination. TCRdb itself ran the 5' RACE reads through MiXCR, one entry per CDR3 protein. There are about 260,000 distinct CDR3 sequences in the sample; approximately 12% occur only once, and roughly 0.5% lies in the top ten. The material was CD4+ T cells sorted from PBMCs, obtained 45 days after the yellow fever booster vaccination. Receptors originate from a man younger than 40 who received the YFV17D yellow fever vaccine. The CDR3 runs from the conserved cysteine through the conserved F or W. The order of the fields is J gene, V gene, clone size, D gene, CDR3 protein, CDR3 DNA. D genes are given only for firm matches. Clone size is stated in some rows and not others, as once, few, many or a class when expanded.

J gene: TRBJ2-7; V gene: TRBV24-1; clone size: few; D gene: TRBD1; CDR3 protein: CATSDRVTGDYEQYF; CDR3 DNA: TGTGCCACCAGTGATAGGGTGACAGGGGATTACGAGCAGTACTTC
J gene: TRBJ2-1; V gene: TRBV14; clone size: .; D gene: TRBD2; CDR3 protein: CASSHGLASQFF; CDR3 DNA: TGTGCCAGCAGCCACGGACTAGCCTCACAGTTCTTC
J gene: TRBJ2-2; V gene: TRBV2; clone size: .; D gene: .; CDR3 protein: CASSGQLGRRMSGELFF; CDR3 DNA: TGTGCCAGCAGCGGGCAATTGGGCCGAAGGATGAGCGGGGAGCTGTTTTTT
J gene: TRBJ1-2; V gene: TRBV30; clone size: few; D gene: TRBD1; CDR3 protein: CAWSRDRLYGYTF; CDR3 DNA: TGTGCCTGGAGCCGGGACAGGCTCTATGGCTACACCTTC
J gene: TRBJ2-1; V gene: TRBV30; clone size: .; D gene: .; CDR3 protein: CAWSAGVDNEQFF; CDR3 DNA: TGTGCCTGGAGTGCCGGGGTAGACAATGAGCAGTTCTTC
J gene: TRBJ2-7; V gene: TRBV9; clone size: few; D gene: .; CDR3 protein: CASSVDSTAYEQYF; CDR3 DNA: TGTGCCAGCAGCGTAGATAGTACAGCCTACGAGCAGTACTTC
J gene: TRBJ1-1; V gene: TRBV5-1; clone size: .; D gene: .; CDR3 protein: CASSRLDISTVNTEAFF; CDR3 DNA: TGCGCCAGCAGCCGACTGGACATTTCTACAGTGAACACTGAAGCTTTCTTT
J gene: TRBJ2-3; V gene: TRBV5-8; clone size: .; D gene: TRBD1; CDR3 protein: CASSSDRVTDTQYF; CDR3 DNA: TGTGCCAGCAGCTCCGACAGGGTCACAGATACGCAGTATTTT
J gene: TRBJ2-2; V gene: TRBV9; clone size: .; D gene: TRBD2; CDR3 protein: CASSVPLAGGNTGELFF; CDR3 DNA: TGTGCCAGCAGCGTACCCTTAGCGGGAGGGAACACCGGGGAGCTGTTTTTT
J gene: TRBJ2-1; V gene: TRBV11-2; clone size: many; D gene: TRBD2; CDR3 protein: CASSLRGLAGGNEQFF; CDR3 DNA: TGTGCCAGCAGCCTCCGAGGACTAGCGGGGGGCAATGAGCAGTTCTTC
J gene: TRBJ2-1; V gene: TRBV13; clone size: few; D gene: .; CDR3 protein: CASSLSPGAGVSNEQFF; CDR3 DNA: TGTGCCAGCAGCTTAAGCCCGGGGGCGGGAGTATCGAATGAGCAGTTCTTC
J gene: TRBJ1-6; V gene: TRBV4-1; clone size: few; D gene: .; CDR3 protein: CASSHLYRRFQDSPLHF; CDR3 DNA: TGCGCCAGCAGCCATTTATACCGCCGATTCCAGGATTCACCCCTCCACTTT
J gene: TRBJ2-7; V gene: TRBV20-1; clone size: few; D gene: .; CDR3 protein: CSGRWASYEQYF; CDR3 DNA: TGCAGTGGCAGGTGGGCCTCCTACGAGCAGTACTTC
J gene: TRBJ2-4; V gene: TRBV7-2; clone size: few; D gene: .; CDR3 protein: CASSRGLKGIQYF; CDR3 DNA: TGTGCCAGCAGCCGTGGCCTTAAGGGGATTCAGTACTTC
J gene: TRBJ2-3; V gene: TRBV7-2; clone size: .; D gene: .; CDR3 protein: CASSVNEGDTQYF; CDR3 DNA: TGTGCCAGCAGCGTTAATGAGGGAGATACGCAGTATTTT
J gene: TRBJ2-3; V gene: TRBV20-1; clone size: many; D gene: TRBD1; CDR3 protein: CSAPRDRGLDTQYF; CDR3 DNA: TGCAGTGCGCCCCGGGACAGGGGTTTGGATACGCAGTATTTT
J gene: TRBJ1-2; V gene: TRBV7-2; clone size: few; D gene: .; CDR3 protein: CASSNPGDGYTF; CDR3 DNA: TGTGCCAGCAGCAACCCAGGGGATGGCTACACCTTC
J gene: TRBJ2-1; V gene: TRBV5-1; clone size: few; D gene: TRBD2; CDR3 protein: CASSLGTSPNEQFF; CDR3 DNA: TGCGCCAGCAGCTTGGGGACTAGCCCTAATGAGCAGTTCTTC
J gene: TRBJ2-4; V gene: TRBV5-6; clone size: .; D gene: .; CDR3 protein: CASSLKGSAKYIQYF; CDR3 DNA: TGTGCCAGCAGCTTGAAGGGCAGCGCAAAATACATTCAGTACTTC
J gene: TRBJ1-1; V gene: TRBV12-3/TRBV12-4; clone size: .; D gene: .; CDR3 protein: CASSFGGANTEAFF; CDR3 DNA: TGTGCCAGCAGTTTCGGAGGGGCGAACACTGAAGCTTTCTTT
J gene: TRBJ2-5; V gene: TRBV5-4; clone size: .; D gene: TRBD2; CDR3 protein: CASSYPSGQETQYF; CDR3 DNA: TGTGCCAGCAGCTATCCTAGCGGGCAAGAGACCCAGTACTTC
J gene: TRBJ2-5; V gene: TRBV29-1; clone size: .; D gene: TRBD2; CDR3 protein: CSVGLGSGEETQYF; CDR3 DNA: TGCAGCGTTGGATTAGGGAGCGGGGAAGAGACCCAGTACTTC
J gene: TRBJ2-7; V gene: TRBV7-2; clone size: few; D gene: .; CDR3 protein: CASSPRFPYEQYF; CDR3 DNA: TGTGCCAGCAGCCCGCGGTTCCCCTACGAGCAGTACTTC
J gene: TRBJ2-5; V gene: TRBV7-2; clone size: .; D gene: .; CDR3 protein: CASTFGGRGETQYF; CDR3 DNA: TGTGCCAGCACCTTCGGGGGGAGGGGGGAGACCCAGTACTTC
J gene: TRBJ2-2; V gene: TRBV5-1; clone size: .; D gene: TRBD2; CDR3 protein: CASRSRGVAGAGLNTGELFF; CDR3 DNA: TGCGCCAGCCGTTCAAGGGGAGTAGCGGGAGCTGGGTTAAACACCGGGGAGCTGTTTTTT
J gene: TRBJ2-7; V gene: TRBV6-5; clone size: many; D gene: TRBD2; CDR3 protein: CASRYPGLAGYEQYF; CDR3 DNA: TGTGCCAGCAGGTATCCGGGACTAGCGGGATATGAGCAGTACTTC
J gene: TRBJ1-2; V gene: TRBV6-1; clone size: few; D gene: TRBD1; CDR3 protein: CASKPGQPYGYTF; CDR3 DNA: TGTGCCAGCAAACCGGGACAGCCCTATGGCTACACCTTC
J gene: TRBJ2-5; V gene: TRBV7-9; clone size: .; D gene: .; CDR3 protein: CASSFGVSHETQYF; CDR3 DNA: TGTGCCAGCAGCTTTGGCGTAAGCCACGAGACCCAGTACTTC
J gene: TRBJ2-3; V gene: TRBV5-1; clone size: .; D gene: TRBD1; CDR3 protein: CASSLYLPGQASTDTQYF; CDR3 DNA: TGCGCCAGCAGCTTATACCTACCGGGACAGGCGAGCACAGATACGCAGTATTTT
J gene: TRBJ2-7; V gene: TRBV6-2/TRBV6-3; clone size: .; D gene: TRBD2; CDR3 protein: CASIPGLAGAILGEQYF; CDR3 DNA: TGTGCCAGCATCCCGGGACTAGCGGGGGCTATCTTGGGGGAGCAGTACTTC
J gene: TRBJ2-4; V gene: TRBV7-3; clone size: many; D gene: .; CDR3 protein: CASSSPRWAPGENIQYF; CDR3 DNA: TGTGCCAGCAGCTCCCCGAGGTGGGCCCCTGGGGAAAACATTCAGTACTTC
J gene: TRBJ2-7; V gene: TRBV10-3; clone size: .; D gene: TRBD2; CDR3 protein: CASPGTRTGEQYF; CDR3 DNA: TGTGCCTCGCCTGGGACTAGGACGGGCGAGCAGTACTTC
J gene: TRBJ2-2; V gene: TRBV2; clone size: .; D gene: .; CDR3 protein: CASKGALDTGELFF; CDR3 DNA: TGTGCCAGCAAAGGGGCCCTAGACACCGGGGAGCTGTTTTTT